The 14 T cell receptor beta chains given below trace back to one sample, sequenced in a study of human T cells and chemical hapten exposure. Time point specified: patch test 1, 2 weeks after DPC sensitization. Treatment reported: therapeutic diphenylcyclopropenone sensitization with weekly scalp DPC. One entry per CDR3 protein, called by TCRdb with MiXCR from the RACE reads. The profile shows about 83,000 distinct CDR3 sequences, about 7.5% of them singletons. The specimen comprised whole blood, sampled in connection with sensitization to the hapten diphenylcyclopropenone (DPC). The receptors shown here come from a woman aged 30 to 39 with alopecia areata. Some clones in this sample may be carry-over from other donors' samples.

CDR3 protein: CASRDSGSTDTQYF. Here the CDR3 DNA reads TGTGCCAGCAGAGATAGCGGTAGCACAGATACGCAGTATTTT. The chain carries TRBV5-4 and TRBJ2-3, with D possibly TRBD2 on 6 matching bases. This CDR3 region has 14 residues. Germline CDR1 SGHNT, CDR2 YYREEE (reference sequence). Trimming pared 5 bases from V and 0 bases from J, leaving 10 bases between.

The sample holds many counts of this clonotype. V gene TRBV4-2 combines with J gene TRBJ2-7, with TRBD2 as a possible D gene (5 bases). Germline lookup yields CDR1 LGHNA and CDR2 YNFKEQ. The CDR3 length is 14 residues. V was shortened by 1 base and J by 5 bases, with 12 bases between the two germline ends. The CDR3 loop reads CASSQVRGDNEQYF. CDR3 DNA: TGTGCCAGCAGCCAAGTACGGGGAGACAACGAGCAGTACTTC.

The chain employs TRBV7-8 and TRBJ2-1; 12 positions agree with TRBD2. The V segment lost 3 bases and the J segment 5 bases; nucleotides outside the gene matches: 2. Germline CDR1 SGHVS, CDR2 FQNEAQ. This CDR3 comprises 15 residues. The CDR3 nucleotides are TGTGCCAGCAGCTTGAGACTAGCGGGGGACAATGAGCAGTTCTTC. It is translated as CASSLRLAGDNEQFF.

This clonotype occurred many times. This chain joins TRBV29-1 and TRBJ1-1; no definite D call. Germline V gene lookup returns CDR1 SQVTM and CDR2 ANQGSEA. V lost 5 bases and J lost 5, with 12 bases in between. CDR3 length: 12 residues. CDR3 bases: TGCAGCGTTAATACAACCCCGACTGAAGCTTTCTTT. Encoded protein: CSVNTTPTEAFF.

This clonotype has at least ten counts. The chain couples TRBV2 to TRBJ1-2; D call uncertain. CDR3 length equals 13 residues. The ends were cut back, 5 bases at V and 2 bases at J, with 9 bases in the middle. From germline, CDR1 is SNHLY and CDR2 FYNNEI. The CDR3 DNA reads TGTGCCAGCAGTCTAGACGCCAACTATGGCTACACCTTC. Amino acid sequence: CASSLDANYGYTF.

The rearrangement links TRBV6-6 to TRBJ2-2, with D hard to call. Trimming removed 6 bases from V and 6 bases from J, with 14 bases in between. Per germline, CDR1 MNHNY and CDR2 SVGAGI (reference sequence). This CDR3 is built from 14 residues. As DNA, the CDR3 is TGTGCCAGCAGACCTGGGTCCTGGGCCGGGGAGCTGTTTTTT. Encoded protein: CASRPGSWAGELFF.

The table lists this clonotype with many counts. This chain links TRBV10-3 with TRBJ2-7, with 10 positions matching TRBD1. The CDR3 runs to 14 residues. V was clipped by 5 bases and J by 2 bases; unmatched bases: 3. Germline-derived CDR1 and CDR2 are ENHRY and SYGVKD. The CDR3 DNA follows: TGTGCCATCAGTACCGGACAGGGGGCCTACGAGCAGTACTTC. The encoded protein is CAISTGQGAYEQYF.

This clonotype came up many times. The V gene is TRBV6-1, the J gene TRBJ1-1; weak D call: TRBD1 (5 bases). The CDR3 loop spans 14 amino acids. CDR1 is MNHNS and CDR2 is SASEGT in the germline V gene. Trimming took off 4 bases at V and 3 bases at J, with 12 bases between the two ends. The CDR3 bases are TGTGCCAGCAGTGCGCGCAGGGAGGACACTGAAGCTTTCTTT. Its translation is CASSARREDTEAFF.

The chain combines TRBV4-2 with TRBJ1-3, with D possibly TRBD1 on 5 matching bases. Germline CDR1 and CDR2: LGHNA and YNFKEQ. The CDR3 runs to 16 residues. V lost 4 bases and J lost 4, with 17 bases in between. CDR3 nucleotide sequence: TGTGCCAGCAGCCCGTACCCGAGGGGTATGGGAAACACCATATATTTT. Its translation: CASSPYPRGMGNTIYF.

Many counts were recorded for this clonotype. The CDR3 DNA reads as TGTGCCAGCAGTTCACGATACGAGCAGTACTTC. This encodes CASSSRYEQYF. The chain joins TRBV6-2 or TRBV6-3 to TRBJ2-7; D uncertain. Germline V gene data show CDR1 as MNHEY and CDR2 as SVGEGT. CDR3 length: 11 residues. V was clipped by 4 bases and J by 4 bases, with 5 bases between them.

This clonotype has a count of ten or more. The chain recombines TRBV14 with TRBJ1-1; no firm D call. Trimming took 1 base from V and 7 from J, leaving 10 bases between them. The germline CDR1 and CDR2 sequences are SGHDN and FVKESK. This CDR3 comprises 13 residues. For the CDR3, the DNA is TGTGCCAGCAGCCAAGGACACCTACTTGAAGCTTTCTTT. Translation: CASSQGHLLEAFF.

This clonotype has a count of ten or more. The chain is built from TRBV29-1 and TRBJ2-3; D gene uncertain. CDR1 is SQVTM, CDR2 ANQGSEA, per germline. This CDR3 region has 13 residues. Trimming shortened V by 4 bases and J by 5 bases, and 13 bases separated the two germline ends. The chain's CDR3 is CSVAEPAGDTQYF. The CDR3 DNA reads TGCAGCGTTGCGGAACCAGCCGGAGATACGCAGTATTTT.

This clonotype was seen a few times. CDR3 amino acids: CASSPGQGLDTEAFF. CDR3 coding DNA: TGTGCCAGCAGCCCCGGACAGGGATTGGACACTGAAGCTTTCTTT. The chain links TRBV3-1 to TRBJ1-1, with 8 bases aligning to TRBD1. Germline assignment: CDR1 LGHDT and CDR2 YNNKEL (reference sequence). V shed 4 bases and J 3 bases; nucleotides not matched to a gene: 7. CDR3 size: 15 residues.

This clonotype occurred many times. This chain uses TRBV7-9 with TRBJ2-7; 7 bases map to TRBD1. Per the germline V gene, CDR1 is SEHNR and CDR2 is FQNEAQ (reference sequence). This CDR3 spans 14 amino acids. V lost 4 bases and J lost 11; bases outside the gene matches: 14. Here the CDR3 reads CASSSRQGSTREYF. CDR3 nucleotide sequence: TGTGCCAGCAGCTCCCGACAGGGAAGCACTAGAGAGTACTTC.